The present T cell receptor (beta chain) was sequenced within a study of quantifying T cell responses using KT2 cells (dated by TCRdb to the late 2010s). For the wider study: RNA was DNase-treated and reverse transcribed with TCR alpha and beta constant-region primers, mostly using SuperScript III. The efficiency of the T4 ligation step under optimum conditions was estimated to be above 9.5%. PCR2 was performed as a SYBR Green qPCR and was stopped at a predetermined fluorescence threshold so that over-amplification was avoided.

The research as a whole found: This TCR sequencing study did not compare the pipeline side by side with other TCR sequencing techniques. KT2 sequences were detected down to the lowest spike-in tested, about one KT2 cell per 100,000 PBMC. The numbers of KT2 alpha and beta sequences increased linearly with the number of input KT2 cells across several orders of magnitude. Detection of KT2 sequences showed saturation at very high KT2 spike-in numbers.

To test the sensitivity and accuracy of the pipeline, known numbers of KT2, a T cell clone whose TCR had already been sequenced, were spiked into unfractionated PBMC. A range of KT2-to-PBMC ratios was set up by mixing KT2 cells into a fixed number of PBMC. Per the germline V gene, MDHEN is the CDR1 and SYDVKM is the CDR2. Clipping removes 4 bases from V and 7 bases from J, with 6 as the unmatched junction base count. Its CDR3 holds 14 amino acids, cysteine through phenylalanine. Only the CDR3 portion is preserved as DNA: 42 bases, with reading frame beginning at the first base. Library preparation employed UMI-ligation and nested PCR. T4 RNA ligase 1 was used to ligate a single-stranded oligonucleotide containing the Illumina SP2 sequence and a UMI to the 3' end of the cDNA. PCR1 ran approximately 4 cycles (98°C 15 s, 69°C 30 s, 72°C 40 s); the beta primer was an equimolar mix of RC1.1 and RC1.2 covering TRBC1 and TRBC2. Starting at PCR2, TCR alpha and beta chains were handled separately, and sample indices and Illumina adaptors were added. The UMI, placed after an 8-base spacer, consisted of 12 random nucleotides arranged as two hexamers with a spacer between them. Libraries were sequenced on an Illumina MiSeq with v2 2x251 paired-end chemistry, typically 12 samples per run. To boost diversity, each sequencing library was supplemented with PhiX DNA at about 4.5-8%. Processing in the source paper ran as follows. bcl2fastq converted raw reads to FASTQ, and Demultiplexor demultiplexed the reads by dual indices. V and J genes were assigned by Decombinator through tag matching, with a single base-pair mismatch permitted. UMIs were used by Collapsinator to correct both sequencing errors and frequency errors caused by PCR heterogeneity. CDR3Translator turned Decombinator identifiers into nucleotide sequence, translated that sequence into amino acids, and pulled out the CDR3 based on C- and N-terminal motifs. A cluster of KT2 sequences sharing one unique molecular identifier was counted as one distinct KT2 TCR. The public reads were quality trimmed at Q25 with fastp and then assembled into clones with MiXCR by TCRdb, keeping productive beta chains. Every distinct CDR3 protein forms one entry, paired with its most common genes and DNA. The V and J calls come from TCRdb's annotation, not from the publication. This sample holds 39,000 or so distinct CDR3 sequences; about 15% were observed only once. About 40% of the sample is held by the ten biggest clonotypes.

Turning to this clonotype: Its cognate antigen has yet to be identified. No quality values exist for individual bases; no much larger clone is one base distant.

Sequenced material: PBMCs spiked with cells of the T cell clone KT2. The origin of this receptor is a human donor. The rearranged chain carries TRBV28 and TRBJ2-1; TRBD1 lines up with 8 middle nucleotides. For the CDR3, the sequence is CASSSDRDMNEQFF. The DNA reads TGTGCCAGCAGTTCGGACAGGGATATGAATGAGCAGTTCTTC.